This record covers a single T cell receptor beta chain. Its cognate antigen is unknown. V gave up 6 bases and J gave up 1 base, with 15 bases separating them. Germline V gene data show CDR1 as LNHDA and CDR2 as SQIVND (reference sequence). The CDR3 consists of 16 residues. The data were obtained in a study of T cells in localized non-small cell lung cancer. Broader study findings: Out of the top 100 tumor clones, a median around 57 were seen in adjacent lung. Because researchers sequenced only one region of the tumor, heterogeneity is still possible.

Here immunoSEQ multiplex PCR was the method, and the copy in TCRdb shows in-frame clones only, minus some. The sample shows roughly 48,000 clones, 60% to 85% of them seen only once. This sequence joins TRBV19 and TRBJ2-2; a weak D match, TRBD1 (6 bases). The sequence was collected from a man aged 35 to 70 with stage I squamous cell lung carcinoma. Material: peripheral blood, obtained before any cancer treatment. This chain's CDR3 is CASRIFGTQNTGELFF. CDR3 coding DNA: TGTGCCAGTAGGATATTCGGGACACAGAACACCGGGGAGCTGTTTTTT. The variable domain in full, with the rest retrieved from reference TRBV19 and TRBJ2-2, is DGGITQSPKYLFRKEGQNVTLSCEQNLNHDAMYWYRQDPGQGLRLIYYSQIVNDFQKGDIAEGYSVSREKKESFPLTVTSAQKNPTAFYLCASRIFGTQNTGELFFGEGSRLTVL.